This TCR beta chain is from a study of blood T cell repertoires in COVID-19. The table came from immunoSEQ multiplex PCR; TCRdb's copy has only in-frame clones and leaves some out. The profile shows 200,000 to 250,000 clones, about nine tenths of them singletons. In germline, CDR1 is SGHVS, CDR2 FNYEAQ. Trimming removed 1 base from V and 3 bases from J; junction bases left unmatched: 9. The CDR3 is made up of 16 amino acids. This receptor was identified in a woman aged 55-70 years with acute or convalescent COVID-19. V and J are TRBV7-6 and TRBJ2-7; TRBD1 agrees at 7 bases. Sequences were obtained from peripheral blood. Here the CDR3 reads CASSLGGITGDYEQYF. CDR3 DNA sequence: TGTGCCAGCAGCTTAGGAGGGATCACAGGGGACTACGAGCAGTACTTC.